This T cell receptor (beta chain) originates from a study of beta chain features in type 1 diabetes. Findings and caveats of the study: PCR could preferentially amplify shorter templates, alike in patients and controls. When Type 1 diabetes patients were examined, their TCRB CDR3s proved moderately but significantly shorter in all four CD4+ subsets.

The authors reverse transcribed all of the isolated RNA, so sequencing captured expressed TCRB transcripts. TCRdb keeps only in-frame clones here, not all; method: immunoSEQ multiplex PCR. Among about 150,000 clones, roughly 8% were seen once, and the ten largest hold roughly 0.5%. Comments on this clone: The target antigen is unknown.

The CDR3 length is 12 residues. The germline CDR1 and CDR2 sequences are MNHEY and SMNVEV (reference sequence). V was pared by 4 bases and J by 11 bases, with 6 bases of the junction left unmatched. It was via CD45RO/CCR7/CD25/CD127/CD95/CD27 that CD4+ naive, central memory, regulatory and stem cell-like memory cells were sorted. This chain connects TRBV27 to TRBJ1-1, with TRBD1 matching over 8 bases. This receptor was taken from a man younger than 35 with type 1 diabetes. Material: central memory CD4+ T cells from blood. The CDR3 DNA reads TGTGCCAGCAGTTCCCGGACAGGGACTGCTTTCTTT. Encoded protein: CASSSRTGTAFF.